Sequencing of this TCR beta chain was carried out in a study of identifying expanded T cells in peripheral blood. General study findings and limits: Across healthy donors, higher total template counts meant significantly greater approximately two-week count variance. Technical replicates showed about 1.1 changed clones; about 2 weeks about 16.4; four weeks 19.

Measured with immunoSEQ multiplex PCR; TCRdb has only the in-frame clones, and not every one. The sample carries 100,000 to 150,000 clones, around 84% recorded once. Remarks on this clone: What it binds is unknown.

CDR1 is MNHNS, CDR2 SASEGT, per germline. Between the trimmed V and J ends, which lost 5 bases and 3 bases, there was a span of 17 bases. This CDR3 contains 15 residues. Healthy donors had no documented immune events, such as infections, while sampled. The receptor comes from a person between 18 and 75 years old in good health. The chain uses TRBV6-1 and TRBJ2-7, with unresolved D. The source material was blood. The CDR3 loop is CASSKRRSPNYEQYF. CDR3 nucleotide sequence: TGTGCCAGCAGTAAGCGACGGTCCCCTAACTACGAGCAGTACTTC.